This is a list of T cell receptor beta chains from one sample in a study of cytomegalovirus exposure and HLA in healthy donors. Generated by immunoSEQ multiplex PCR, the TCRdb table keeps only in-frame clones and is missing some. Of about 130,000 clones in the sample, 75% to 90% are singletons; the top ten hold 0.95% to 1.3%. The sample taken for sequencing was PBMCs. Receptor source: a woman aged 18-29 years in good health and CMV-seronegative. The CDR3 runs from the conserved cysteine through the conserved F or W. A D gene is named only where the DNA matches it firmly. Size is omitted from some rows. Given values are once, few, many or a class for expanded clones.

. TRBJ1-2 TRBV14 few TGTGCCAGCAGCCTCAACAGGGCTCTCTATGGCTACACCTTC CASSLNRALYGYTF
. TRBJ1-1 TRBV7-9 . TGTGCCAGCAGCTTACAGGCGGGGTCGGGCACTGAAGCTTTCTTT CASSLQAGSGTEAFF
TRBD1 TRBJ2-5 TRBV7-6 . TGTGCCAGCAGCCTTAGCTTCCCCCGACAGGGAGAAGAGACCCAGTACTTC CASSLSFPRQGEETQYF
TRBD2 TRBJ2-1 TRBV27 . TGTGCCAGCAGTGGGGGACTAGCGGATGAGCAGTTCTTC CASSGGLADEQFF
TRBD1 TRBJ2-1 TRBV28 once TGTGCCAGCAGTTTAGGGACAGGGGTTCTCGAGCAGTTCTTC CASSLGTGVLEQFF
. TRBJ2-5 TRBV2 . TGTGCCAGCAGTGTTAGTCAAGAGACCCAGTACTTC CASSVSQETQYF
TRBD1 TRBJ2-3 TRBV5-1 . TGCGCCAGCAGCAAGACAGGGGGCGCAGATACGCAGTATTTT CASSKTGGADTQYF
. TRBJ2-5 TRBV7-7 . TGTGCCAGCAGCTTAGGTCTACAAGAGACCCAGTACTTC CASSLGLQETQYF
TRBD1 TRBJ1-6 TRBV5-1 once TGCGCCAGCAGCTTACAGGACAGGGGAAATTCACCCCTCCACTTT CASSLQDRGNSPLHF
. TRBJ1-4 TRBV5-1 . TGCGCCAGCAGCTTGTATGGGCCTAATGAAAAACTGTTTTTT CASSLYGPNEKLFF
. TRBJ2-5 TRBV7-9 . TGTGCCAGCACCAGTACCAGCCGGGACTCCAAAGAGACCCAGTACTTC CASTSTSRDSKETQYF
. TRBJ1-4 TRBV28 . TGTGCCAGCAGTTCCCTGGGCGCAACTAATGAAAAACTGTTTTTT CASSSLGATNEKLFF
TRBD1 TRBJ2-5 TRBV19 . TGTGCCAGTAGCAGCCCCAAACAGGGGTTCGAGGAGACCCAGTACTTC CASSSPKQGFEETQYF
. TRBJ2-7 TRBV4-1 . TGCGCCAGCAGCCAAGGGGGAGACCCTTTCTACGAGCAGTACTTC CASSQGGDPFYEQYF
. TRBJ1-5 TRBV7-2 few TGTGCCAGCAGCCTCCGATGGGACAACCAGCATTTT CASSLRWDNQHF
TRBD1 TRBJ1-3 TRBV11-2 . TGTGCCAGCAGCAAACAGGGGGCAACTGGAAACACCATATATTTT CASSKQGATGNTIYF
. TRBJ2-5 TRBV6-6 . TGTGCCAGCAGTTTCACCAGGGAAGAGACCCAGTACTTC CASSFTREETQYF
. TRBJ1-5 TRBV30 . TGTGCCTGGAGTGGGGACACCAATCAGCCCCAGCATTTT CAWSGDTNQPQHF
. TRBJ2-7 TRBV6-4 . TGTGCCAGCAGTGTGCAGGCAGGGATCTCCTACGAGCAGTACTTC CASSVQAGISYEQYF
TRBD2 TRBJ2-1 TRBV27 . TGTGCCAGCAGTTTATCGCTAGCGGGGGGGTCTGAGCAGTTCTTC CASSLSLAGGSEQFF
. TRBJ2-3 TRBV30 . TGTGCCTGGAGTGTACAACAGGCCCGCACAGATACGCAGTATTTT CAWSVQQARTDTQYF
. TRBJ1-5 TRBV27 . TGTGCCAGCAGCCGTGGTTTGGGACTTGGGCCGTCACAGCCCCAGCATTTT CASSRGLGLGPSQPQHF
TRBD1 TRBJ2-3 TRBV7-9 . TGTGCCAGCAGCCCTCAATCGGGACAGGGAACAGATACGCAGTATTTT CASSPQSGQGTDTQYF
TRBD2 TRBJ2-3 TRBV4-3 . TGCGCCAGCAGCCAATTTTCTAGCGGTTACACAGATACGCAGTATTTT CASSQFSSGYTDTQYF
. TRBJ1-2 TRBV10-1 few TGCGCCAGCAGTGAGTCGGGGCGCGGTGGCTACACCTTC CASSESGRGGYTF
TRBD2 TRBJ2-2 TRBV2 . TGTGCCAGCAGGGATCTAGCGGGAGAATTGGGGACCGGGGAGCTGTTTTTT CASRDLAGELGTGELFF
TRBD2 TRBJ2-3 TRBV4-3 . TGCGCCAGCAGCCAGACTAGCGGGACATTTGACGATACGCAGTATTTT CASSQTSGTFDDTQYF
. TRBJ2-3 TRBV5-1 . TGCGCCAGCAGCTCTCAGGATGGAGATACGCAGTATTTT CASSSQDGDTQYF
TRBD2 TRBJ2-7 TRBV9 . TGTGCCAGCAGCGTCGACACTAGCGGATCCTACGAGCAGTACTTC CASSVDTSGSYEQYF
. TRBJ2-7 TRBV10-2 . TGCGCCAGCAACCGGGAGTGGCCATCCTACGAGCAGTACTTC CASNREWPSYEQYF
. TRBJ2-5 TRBV28 once TGTGCCAGCAGTCCACAGCAAGAGACCCAGTACTTC CASSPQQETQYF
TRBD1 TRBJ2-7 TRBV11-2 few TGTGCCAGCAGCCCCCTACGCAGGACAGGGACCTACGAGCAGTACTTC CASSPLRRTGTYEQYF
. TRBJ1-1 TRBV5-1 . TGCGCCAACCTACCGGTCTTGCCTGAAGCTTTCTTT CANLPVLPEAFF
. TRBJ2-7 TRBV5-1 . TGCGCCAGCAGCTCGGCGTATGGCCAACAGACCACCTACGAGCAGTACTTC CASSSAYGQQTTYEQYF
. TRBJ1-5 TRBV28 once TGTGCCAGCACCCCCGCGGGGGTGGGAACGGCCCAGCATTTT CASTPAGVGTAQHF